The rows below give T cell receptor beta chains drawn from one sample of a study of Graves' ophthalmopathy and Graves' hyperthyroidism. TCRdb analysed the multiplex PCR reads with MiXCR anew, one entry per CDR3 protein. The sample contains more than 150,000 distinct CDR3 sequences, around two fifths of which appear only once. The source material was peripheral blood. The receptors were sampled from a woman aged 40 to 49 with Graves' ophthalmopathy. Each CDR3 is given with its conserved first and last residue. Each record gives: J gene, V gene, D gene, clone size, CDR3 DNA, CDR3 protein. A D gene is named only where the DNA matches it firmly. Clone sizes are given selectively: once, few, many, or a class where the clone is expanded.

j_gene: TRBJ1-1
v_gene: TRBV11-3
d_gene: -
abundance: many
CDR3nt: TGTGCCAGCAGCTTAGATTGGAGCGGCACTGAAGCTTTCTTT
CDR3aa: CASSLDWSGTEAFF

j_gene: TRBJ2-7
v_gene: TRBV20-1
d_gene: TRBD2
abundance: -
CDR3nt: TGCAGTGCTTCCCCGGGACTAGCTCACTCTCAGGGGTATTACGAGCAGTACTTC
CDR3aa: CSASPGLAHSQGYYEQYF

j_gene: TRBJ2-5
v_gene: TRBV13
d_gene: -
abundance: many
CDR3nt: TGTGCCAGCAGCTTAGGCCTAATTAGCATGGAGACCCAGTACTTC
CDR3aa: CASSLGLISMETQYF

j_gene: TRBJ1-1
v_gene: TRBV6-5
d_gene: -
abundance: many
CDR3nt: TGTGCCAGCAGATCAGGACCTGGGGCTGAAGCTTTCTTT
CDR3aa: CASRSGPGAEAFF

j_gene: TRBJ2-7
v_gene: TRBV11-2
d_gene: TRBD1
abundance: many
CDR3nt: TGTGCCAGCAGCTTCGGCAGGGGGTCCTACGAGCAGTACTTC
CDR3aa: CASSFGRGSYEQYF

j_gene: TRBJ2-7
v_gene: TRBV28
d_gene: -
abundance: -
CDR3nt: TGTGCCAGCAGTTTAAGGACCCACGGTGGCTACGAGCAGTACTTC
CDR3aa: CASSLRTHGGYEQYF

j_gene: TRBJ1-5
v_gene: TRBV27
d_gene: TRBD1
abundance: many
CDR3nt: TGTGCCAGCAGTTTATCGGCGACAGGGGCGTTTCAGCCCCAGCATTTT
CDR3aa: CASSLSATGAFQPQHF

j_gene: TRBJ2-7
v_gene: TRBV10-3
d_gene: TRBD2
abundance: -
CDR3nt: TGTGCCATCACTAGCGGGAGGGCCGACGAGCAGTACTTC
CDR3aa: CAITSGRADEQYF

j_gene: TRBJ1-1
v_gene: TRBV28
d_gene: -
abundance: many
CDR3nt: TGTGCCAGCAGCTTGAGGGGCACTGAAGCTTTCTTT
CDR3aa: CASSLRGTEAFF

j_gene: TRBJ1-1
v_gene: TRBV14
d_gene: -
abundance: many
CDR3nt: TGTGCCAGCAGCCAAGATCGTATCCGAGGTGAAGCTTTCTTT
CDR3aa: CASSQDRIRGEAFF

j_gene: TRBJ1-5
v_gene: TRBV6-2/TRBV6-3
d_gene: TRBD1
abundance: -
CDR3nt: TGTGCCAGCAGTTACAAGCCGTGGACAGGGCGAGGACAGCATTTT
CDR3aa: CASSYKPWTGRGQHF

j_gene: TRBJ1-5
v_gene: TRBV6-5
d_gene: -
abundance: many
CDR3nt: TGTGCCAGCGGTTGGAGCAATCAGCCCCAGCATTTT
CDR3aa: CASGWSNQPQHF

j_gene: TRBJ2-7
v_gene: TRBV9
d_gene: -
abundance: many
CDR3nt: TGTGCCAGCAGCCCCCGGGGTAGCGATAGCTCCTACGAGCAGTACTTC
CDR3aa: CASSPRGSDSSYEQYF

j_gene: TRBJ2-5
v_gene: TRBV19
d_gene: -
abundance: -
CDR3nt: TGTGCCAGTAGTATCCAGCCCAAAGAGACCCAGTACTTC
CDR3aa: CASSIQPKETQYF

j_gene: TRBJ2-7
v_gene: TRBV6-1
d_gene: -
abundance: many
CDR3nt: TGTGCCAGCAGTGAATTACCGACCAGGGACCACGAGCAGTACTTC
CDR3aa: CASSELPTRDHEQYF

j_gene: TRBJ1-5
v_gene: TRBV28
d_gene: -
abundance: many
CDR3nt: TGTGCCAGCACAGATAGCAATCAGCCCCAGCATTTT
CDR3aa: CASTDSNQPQHF

j_gene: TRBJ2-7
v_gene: TRBV20-1
d_gene: -
abundance: many
CDR3nt: TGCAGTGCTACGGGCGATAGCTCCTACGAGCAGTACTTC
CDR3aa: CSATGDSSYEQYF

j_gene: TRBJ2-7
v_gene: TRBV18
d_gene: -
abundance: -
CDR3nt: TGTGCCAGCTCAGGAAGCAGGGACGAGCAGTACTTC
CDR3aa: CASSGSRDEQYF

j_gene: TRBJ2-7
v_gene: TRBV6-1
d_gene: TRBD1
abundance: -
CDR3nt: TGTGCCGTTGGACAGGGCTACGAGCAGTACTTC
CDR3aa: CAVGQGYEQYF